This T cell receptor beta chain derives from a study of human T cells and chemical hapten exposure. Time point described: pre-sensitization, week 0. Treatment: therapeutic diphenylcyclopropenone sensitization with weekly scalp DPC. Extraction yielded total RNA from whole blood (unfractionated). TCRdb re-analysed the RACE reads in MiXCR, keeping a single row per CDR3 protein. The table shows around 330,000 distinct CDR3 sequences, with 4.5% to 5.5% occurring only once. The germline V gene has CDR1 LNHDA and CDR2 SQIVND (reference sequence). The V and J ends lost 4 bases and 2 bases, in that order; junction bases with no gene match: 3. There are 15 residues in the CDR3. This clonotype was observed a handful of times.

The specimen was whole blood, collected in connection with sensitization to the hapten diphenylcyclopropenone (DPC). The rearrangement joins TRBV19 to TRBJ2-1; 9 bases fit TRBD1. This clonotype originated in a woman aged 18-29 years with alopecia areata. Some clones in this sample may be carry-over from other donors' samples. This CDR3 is CASSTGQGPYNEQFF. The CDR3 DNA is TGTGCCAGTAGTACCGGACAGGGGCCCTACAATGAGCAGTTCTTC.